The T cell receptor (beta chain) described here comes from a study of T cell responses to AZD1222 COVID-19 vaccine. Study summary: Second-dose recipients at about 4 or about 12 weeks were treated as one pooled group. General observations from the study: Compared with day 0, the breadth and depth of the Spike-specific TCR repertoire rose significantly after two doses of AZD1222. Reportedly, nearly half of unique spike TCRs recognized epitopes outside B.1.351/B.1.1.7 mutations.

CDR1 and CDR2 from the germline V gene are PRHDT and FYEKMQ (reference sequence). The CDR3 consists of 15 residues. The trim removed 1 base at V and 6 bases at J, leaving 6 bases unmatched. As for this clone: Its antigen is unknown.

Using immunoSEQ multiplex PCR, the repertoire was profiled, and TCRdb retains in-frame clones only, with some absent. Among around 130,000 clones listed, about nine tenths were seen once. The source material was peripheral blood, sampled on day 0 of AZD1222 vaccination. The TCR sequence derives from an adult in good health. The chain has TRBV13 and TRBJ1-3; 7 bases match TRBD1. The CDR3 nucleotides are TGTGCCAGCAGCTTAGCGCGCAGGGGGGCAAACACCATATATTTT. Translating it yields CASSLARRGANTIYF.